This TCR beta chain originates from a study of shared clonotypes between healthy human individuals. As for the study in general: Each donor had three CD4 naive, three CD4 memory, two CD8 naive and one CD8 memory plate.

The CDR3 covers 13 residues. Germline CDR1 and CDR2: GTSNPN and SVGIG (reference sequence). The V gene end was trimmed by 2 bases and the J gene end by 6 bases; junction bases not matched to a gene: 5. Broader study findings: Sampling covered nothing but blood. Tissue TCR repertoires likely differ from those found in blood. The genetic and exposure-history diversity represented was limited by few donors.

Only one count was recorded for this clone. Its target is unknown. Clones were sequenced by immunoSEQ multiplex PCR, and TCRdb holds only the in-frame ones, with some missing. The data show roughly 1,500,000 clones, around 98.5% seen once. The sequence came from a man aged 25-45 years in good health. Sequenced: naive CD4+ T cells sorted from blood. Subset denoted: CD45RA+ positively selected. The chain is built from TRBV30 and TRBJ2-7, with 9 bases identical to TRBD2. The CDR3 sequence is CAWSPLTSGEQYF. The CDR3 bases are TGTGCCTGGAGTCCCCTGACTAGCGGCGAGCAGTACTTC.